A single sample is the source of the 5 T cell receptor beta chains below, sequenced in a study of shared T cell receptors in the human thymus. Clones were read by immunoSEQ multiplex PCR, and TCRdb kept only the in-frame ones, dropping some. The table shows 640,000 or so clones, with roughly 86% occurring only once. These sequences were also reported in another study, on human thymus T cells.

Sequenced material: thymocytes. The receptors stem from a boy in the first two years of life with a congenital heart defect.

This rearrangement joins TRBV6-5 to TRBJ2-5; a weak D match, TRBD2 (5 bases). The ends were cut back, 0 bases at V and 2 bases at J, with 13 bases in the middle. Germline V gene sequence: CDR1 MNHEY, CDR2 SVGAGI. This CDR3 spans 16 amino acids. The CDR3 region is CASSYSNSGLQETQYF. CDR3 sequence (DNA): TGTGCCAGCAGTTACTCGAACAGCGGTCTGCAAGAGACCCAGTACTTC.

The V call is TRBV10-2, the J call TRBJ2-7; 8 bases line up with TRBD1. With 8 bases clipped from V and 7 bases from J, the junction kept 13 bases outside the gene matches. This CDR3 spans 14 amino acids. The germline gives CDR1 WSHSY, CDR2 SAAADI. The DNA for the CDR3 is TGCGCCAGCCGCCCGGGGCAGGGGGCTGGAGAGCAGTACTTC. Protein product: CASRPGQGAGEQYF.

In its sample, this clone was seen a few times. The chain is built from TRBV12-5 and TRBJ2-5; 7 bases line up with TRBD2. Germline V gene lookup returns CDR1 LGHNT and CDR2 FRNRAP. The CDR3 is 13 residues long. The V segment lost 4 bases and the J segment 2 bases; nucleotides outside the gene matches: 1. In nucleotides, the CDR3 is TGTGCTAGTGGTTGGCGGGGGCAAGAGACCCAGTACTTC. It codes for CASGWRGQETQYF.

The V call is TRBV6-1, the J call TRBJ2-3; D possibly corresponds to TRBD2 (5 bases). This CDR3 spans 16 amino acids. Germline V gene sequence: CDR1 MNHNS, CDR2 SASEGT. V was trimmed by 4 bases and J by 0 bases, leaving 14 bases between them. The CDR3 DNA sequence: TGTGCCAGCAGTGCCCCGAGCGGTTCTAGCACAGATACGCAGTATTTT. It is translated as CASSAPSGSSTDTQYF.

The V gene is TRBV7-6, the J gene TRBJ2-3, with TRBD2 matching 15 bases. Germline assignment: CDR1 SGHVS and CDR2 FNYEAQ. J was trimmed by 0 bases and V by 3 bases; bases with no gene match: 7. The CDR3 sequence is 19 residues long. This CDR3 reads CASSLGLAGGTISTDTQYF. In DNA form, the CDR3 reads TGTGCCAGCAGCTTGGGACTAGCGGGAGGAACGATCAGCACAGATACGCAGTATTTT.